The clone carrying this T cell receptor beta chain came up once. As yet, its antigen is unknown. This specimen comes from a study of cytomegalovirus exposure and HLA in healthy donors. Study results and caveats: HLA alleles showed associations with about 15,000 TCR beta sequences in a later analysis, at a 0.05 false discovery rate. A link between a missense DCLRE1C variant and TCR beta V- and J-gene trimming emerged from a later analysis. What TCR beta sequences reportedly achieved was accurate prediction of HLA-A and HLA-B alleles in most subjects.

This CDR3 is 20 amino acids long. V lost 0 bases and J lost 0, with 21 bases in between. 13 Jbeta primers and 60 Vbeta primers were used for the PCR. Method: immunoSEQ multiplex PCR; TCRdb's copy keeps in-frame clones and lacks some. This table holds around 97,000 clones, about four fifths found once. The genes are TRBV6-7 and TRBJ2-1, with a weak D call TRBD1 (6 bases). TRBV6-7 is recorded as an ORF, its role being uncertain. The sequence was obtained from a man in his forties in good health and CMV-seropositive. The specimen sequenced was PBMCs. Written as DNA, the CDR3 is TGTGCCAGCAGTTACTCGACCTCCATGGGGGCGGTGAGCTCCTACAATGAGCAGTTCTTC. This encodes CASSYSTSMGAVSSYNEQFF.